This T cell receptor (beta chain) was sequenced in a study of tumor-infiltrating lymphocytes in primary liver carcinoma. Study-level information: Those enrolled were patients of both sexes, who were aged 30 to 69 years. Between about 4 and 11 cm across, the tumors were all of stage T1-T3 N0M0. Findings and limits, study-wide: Since the samples were bulk and unsorted, the CD4+ and CD8+ repertoires were not compared.

Unsorted whole blood supplied the RNA, and germline DNA was extracted too. What was collected before surgery was about 4 milliliters of peripheral blood. Total RNA (around 500 ng) served as template for TCR beta cDNA synthesis primed by a constant-region primer. For TCR beta, libraries were produced by three nested multiplex PCR rounds using slightly modified ARM-PCR. Use of TRBV1-TRBV30 forward primers with a C-beta reverse primer characterized the first two PCR rounds, which lasted approximately 11 cycles each. TCRdb re-called the multiplex PCR reads with MiXCR, one entry per CDR3 protein. The sample shows about 300,000 distinct CDR3 sequences, roughly 60% of them seen only once. Germline CDR1 and CDR2: ENHRY and SYGVKD. The CDR3 has 16 residues. The junction had 10 bases not matched to a gene; V was cut back by 3 bases and J by 5 bases. This clonotype was observed a handful of times. The antigen is not known.

Sequences were obtained from peripheral blood. The chain uses TRBV10-3 and TRBJ2-3, with 8 bases identical to TRBD2. The sequence was collected from a middle-aged man with primary liver carcinoma and hepatitis B virus infection. The CDR3 sequence is CAISDGRAGLGDTQYF. CDR3 coding DNA: TGTGCCATCAGTGACGGGAGGGCTGGCTTGGGAGATACGCAGTATTTT.